A single sample is the source of the 30 T cell receptor beta chains below, sequenced in a study of regulatory T cells in long-lasting Graves disease. The time point here: persistent/refractory GD, antithyroid drugs over 5 years with positive TRAb. Preparation of the TCR library used RNA extracted from PBMCs. Libraries of TCR beta came from iRepertoire HTBI primers plus Arm-PCR of CDR3 regions. TCRdb used MiXCR to reprocess the multiplex PCR reads, holding one entry per CDR3 protein. The sample lists over 450,000 distinct CDR3 sequences, 20% to 25% occurring once. The starting material was peripheral blood mononuclear cells (PBMCs), obtained when the disease was refractory, from a patient treated with antithyroid drugs. These receptors were collected from a female donor with Graves disease.

This clonotype was seen a few times. A much larger clone sits a single nucleotide away, making a read error possible. The chain is built from TRBV2 and TRBJ1-2; no firm D call. There are 16 residues in the CDR3. CDR1 SNHLY and CDR2 FYNNEI come from the germline V gene. The CDR3 DNA reads as TGTGCCAGCAGTACCCGGAGAAGCCACCCTAACTATGGCTACGCCTTC. It translates to CASSTRRSHPNYGYAF.

The chain has TRBV19 and TRBJ2-4; D gene ambiguous. V was shortened by 6 bases and J by 0 bases, with 18 bases between the two germline ends. Germline CDR1 is LNHDA and CDR2 is SQIVND (reference sequence). The CDR3 is 17 residues long. In DNA, the CDR3 is TGTGCCAGTAGCGTCCGGAGCGCAGGTCTAGCCAAAAACATTCAGTACTTC. Protein product: CASSVRSAGLAKNIQYF. Filled out from reference TRBV19 and TRBJ2-4, the complete variable domain reads DGGITQSPKYLFRKEGQNVTLSCEQNLNHDAMYWYRQDPGQGLRLIYYSQIVNDFQKGDIAEGYSVSREKKESFPLTVTSAQKNPTAFYLCASSVRSAGLAKNIQYFGAGTRLSVL.

The sample holds a few counts of this clonotype. The rearrangement uses TRBV12-3 or TRBV12-4 and TRBJ2-3, with a tentative D call TRBD1 (6 bases). CDR3 length equals 17 residues. The V end was cut by 3 bases, the J end by 0 bases, with 16 bases between. This chain's CDR3 is CASSLGQTVISTDTQYF. For the CDR3, the DNA is TGTGCCAGCAGTTTGGGACAAACCGTAATTAGCACAGATACGCAGTATTTT.

This clonotype was seen ten or more times. The chain links TRBV2 to TRBJ1-1; no definite D call. V lost 8 bases and J lost 10, with 14 bases in between. The CDR3 extends over 11 amino acids. Germline V lookup: CDR1 SNHLY, CDR2 FYNNEI. The CDR3 protein is CASWISLRAFF. In nucleotides, the CDR3 is TGTGCCAGCTGGATATCTCTTAGAGCTTTCTTT.

The rearrangement uses TRBV7-2 and TRBJ1-2; TRBD1 might be the D (6 bases). Germline V gives CDR1 SGHTA, CDR2 FQGNSA. The CDR3 consists of 14 residues. V was clipped by 5 bases and J by 4 bases, with 14 bases between them. In DNA form, the CDR3 reads TGTGCCAGCAGCCCCGGGGGGGGGCCCTATGGCTACACCTTC. It encodes CASSPGGGPYGYTF. The variable domain in full, with the rest retrieved from reference TRBV7-2 and TRBJ1-2, is GAGVSQSPSNKVTEKGKDVELRCDPISGHTALYWYRQSLGQGLEFLIYFQGNSAPDKSGLPSDRFSAERTGGSVSTLTIQRTQQEDSAVYLCASSPGGGPYGYTFGSGTRLTVV.

In this sample, this clonotype turned up a few times. V usage is TRBV6-1 and J usage is TRBJ1-5, with D possibly being TRBD1 (5 bases). Germline V CDR1 and CDR2: MNHNS, SASEGT. V gave up 6 bases and J gave up 2 bases, with 17 bases separating them. The CDR3 spans 16 residues. CDR3 protein: CASSPREGRRNQPQHF. DNA for the CDR3: TGTGCCAGCAGCCCCAGGGAGGGAAGACGCAATCAGCCCCAGCATTTT.

This clonotype was observed a few times. The chain joins TRBV10-3 to TRBJ1-5, with 10 positions matching TRBD1. This CDR3 spans 15 amino acids. With V trimmed by 2 bases and J by 5 bases, 3 bases remained unmatched. In germline, CDR1 is ENHRY, CDR2 SYGVKD. The CDR3 region is CAISETGQGYQPQHF. The DNA for the CDR3 is TGTGCCATCAGTGAGACGGGACAGGGGTATCAGCCCCAGCATTTT.

This clonotype appeared many times. The chain combines TRBV6-1 with TRBJ2-2; possible D gene TRBD2, 5 bases. CDR1 and CDR2 (germline): MNHNS, SASEGT. The V end was cut by 5 bases, the J end by 7 bases, with 17 bases between. There are 15 residues in the CDR3. The CDR3 nucleotides read TGTGCCAGCAGTAAAACTGGGGAACGGGACGGGGAGCTGTTTTTT. Translation gives CASSKTGERDGELFF.

V is TRBV6-1 and J is TRBJ2-1, with TRBD2 matching 9 bases. The CDR3 is 15 amino acids. V lost 5 bases, J lost 8 bases, and 10 bases stayed unmatched. Germline V CDR1 and CDR2: MNHNS, SASEGT. CDR3 protein: CASSRLGGRAHEQFF. The DNA of the CDR3 is TGTGCCAGCAGTCGCCTAGGCGGGAGGGCCCATGAGCAGTTCTTC.

This clonotype appeared many times. The chain is built from TRBV2 and TRBJ2-5, with 10 bases aligning to TRBD1. Germline CDR1 reads SNHLY; CDR2 reads FYNNEI. The CDR3 is 14 amino acids. V shed 5 bases and J 3 bases; nucleotides not matched to a gene: 3. The CDR3 spells CASSKGQGKETQYF. For the CDR3, the DNA is TGTGCCAGCAGTAAGGGACAGGGGAAAGAGACCCAGTACTTC.

This clonotype was recorded many times. J is TRBJ1-2 and V is TRBV28; the match to TRBD1 covers 7 bases. Germline-derived CDR1 and CDR2 are MDHEN and SYDVKM. Trimming at V came to 3 bases and at J to 12 bases, leaving 13 bases not matched to a gene. This CDR3 has 14 residues. The CDR3 coding sequence is TGTGCCAGCAGTTTCCCGGCGGGACAGCCACCACACACCTTC. As protein: CASSFPAGQPPHTF.

This clonotype was seen at least ten times. This sequence joins TRBV5-6 and TRBJ2-7, with D possibly being TRBD2 (6 bases). Trimming pared 1 base from V and 5 bases from J, leaving 13 bases between. CDR1 SGHDT and CDR2 YYEEEE come from the germline V gene. CDR3 length: 14 amino acids. CDR3 protein: CASSLFGSGHEQYF. The CDR3 nucleotides are TGTGCCAGCAGCTTGTTCGGGAGCGGCCACGAGCAGTACTTC.

This clonotype was seen ten or more times. The chain combines TRBV20-1 with TRBJ2-7; 9 bases line up with TRBD1. Germline V gene sequence: CDR1 DFQATT, CDR2 SNEGSKA (reference sequence). The junction had 3 bases not matched to a gene; V was cut back by 3 bases and J by 3 bases. The CDR3 extends over 13 amino acids. CDR3 DNA sequence: TGCAGTGCTAGCCCGGGACAGGGCTACGAGCAGTACTTC. It encodes CSASPGQGYEQYF.

This rearrangement joins TRBV6-5 to TRBJ1-6, with D possibly being TRBD1 (6 bases). V was trimmed by 2 bases and J by 6 bases, leaving 14 bases between them. Germline CDR1 MNHEY, CDR2 SVGAGI. CDR3 length equals 16 residues. CDR3 DNA sequence: TGTGCCAGCAGTTACGACGGGGGCTCATCTAATTCACCCCTCCACTTT. Translating it yields CASSYDGGSSNSPLHF.

The sample holds many counts of this clonotype. The chain couples TRBV12-5 to TRBJ1-5; the D is unclear. Germline CDR1 is LGHNT and CDR2 is FRNRAP. Deletions cut 4 bases from V and 0 bases from J, with 19 bases between. There are 18 residues in the CDR3. The CDR3 sequence is CASGWAGMYEDSNQPQHF. The CDR3 DNA is TGTGCTAGTGGTTGGGCGGGAATGTACGAGGATAGCAATCAGCCCCAGCATTTT.

This clonotype was detected ten times or more. The chain carries TRBV28 and TRBJ1-5; 11 bases align to TRBD1. Germline loops: CDR1 MDHEN, CDR2 SYDVKM. This CDR3 has 15 amino acids. V dropped 6 bases and J dropped 4; count of bases not matched to a gene: 5. The CDR3 region has the DNA TGTGCCAGCAGACCGGACAGGGGGCGAAATCAGCCCCAGCATTTT. Protein: CASRPDRGRNQPQHF.

This clonotype was picked up a small number of times. The chain recombines TRBV20-1 with TRBJ1-5, with 11 bases aligning to TRBD1. Germline trimming cut 3 bases from V and 5 bases from J; bases unmatched to any gene: 3. This CDR3 region has 14 residues. Germline V gene sequence: CDR1 DFQATT, CDR2 SNEGSKA (reference sequence). The CDR3 DNA reads as TGCAGTGCTAGCAGGGGACAGGGGGATCAGCCCCAGCATTTT. Amino acids: CSASRGQGDQPQHF.

This clonotype is a singleton in its sample. The chain's CDR3 is CASSVAGGSYNEQFF. The CDR3 region has the DNA TGTGCCAGCAGCGTTGCGGGAGGATCCTACAATGAGCAGTTCTTC. V gene TRBV7-2 combines with J gene TRBJ2-1, with TRBD2 matching 8 bases. The CDR3 runs to 15 residues. The V gene's germline CDR1 is SGHTA and CDR2 FQGNSA. V lost 5 bases and J lost 1; bases outside the gene matches: 4.

This clonotype occurred once. The chain combines TRBV6-1 with TRBJ2-3; 7 bases match TRBD2. The V gene end was trimmed by 7 bases and the J gene end by 2 bases; junction bases not matched to a gene: 12. Germline V gene lookup returns CDR1 MNHNS and CDR2 SASEGT. There are 16 residues in the CDR3. The DNA of the CDR3 is TGTGCCAGCACCCCTAGCGGACCGCTCTCCACAGATACGCAGTATTTT. Protein: CASTPSGPLSTDTQYF.

This clonotype was detected a few times. DNA for the CDR3: TGTGCCAGCAGCTCCGGGACAGGCTGGGGAGCTAACTATGGCTACACCTTC. It yields the protein CASSSGTGWGANYGYTF. The V call is TRBV11-2, the J call TRBJ1-2; 8 bases are a match to TRBD1. Unmatched junction bases numbered 10, after V lost 4 bases and J lost 0 bases. In germline, CDR1 is SGHAT, CDR2 FQNNGV. The CDR3 runs to 17 residues.

This clonotype appeared a few times. This chain connects TRBV7-8 to TRBJ1-4; D gene uncertain. Germline loops: CDR1 SGHVS, CDR2 FQNEAQ. This CDR3 region has 14 residues. The germline V and J ends were trimmed by 2 bases and 2 bases, with 6 bases remaining between them. CDR3 DNA: TGTGCCAGCAGCTTACTAGGGACTAATGAAAAACTGTTTTTT. Residues: CASSLLGTNEKLFF.

The chain is built from TRBV9 and TRBJ1-4; a possible D gene is TRBD1 (6 bases). The CDR3 extends over 14 amino acids. Deletions cut 4 bases from V and 5 bases from J, with 12 bases between. Germline CDR1 and CDR2: SGDLS and YYNGEE. This chain's CDR3 is CASSKGGSNEKLFF. The CDR3 DNA sequence: TGTGCCAGCAGCAAAGGGGGGTCAAATGAAAAACTGTTTTTT. Looking up the rest from reference TRBV9 and TRBJ1-4 gives the full variable domain: DSGVTQTPKHLITATGQRVTLRCSPRSGDLSVYWYQQSLDQGLQFLIQYYNGEERAKGNILERFSAQQFPDLHSELNLSSLELGDSALYFCASSKGGSNEKLFFGSGTQLSVL.

The rearrangement joins TRBV7-6 to TRBJ2-7; tentative D call: TRBD2 (5 bases). The V gene lost 5 bases and the J gene lost 6 bases, with 8 bases spanning the gap. Per germline, CDR1 SGHVS and CDR2 FNYEAQ. The CDR3 runs 11 residues. The CDR3 is CASSPGIEQYF. The CDR3 DNA reads as TGTGCCAGCAGCCCGGGGATCGAGCAGTACTTC.

This clonotype was observed a few times. This chain uses TRBV28 with TRBJ1-5, with 9 positions matching TRBD1. V trimming: 2 bases; J trimming: 7 bases; junction bases outside the gene matches: 6. Per the germline V gene, CDR1 is MDHEN and CDR2 is SYDVKM. The CDR3 runs 15 residues. CDR3 DNA sequence: TGTGCCAGCAGTTTACACCGGGACAGGGCCCAGCCCCAGCATTTT. As protein: CASSLHRDRAQPQHF.

This clonotype was detected many times. This chain links TRBV2 with TRBJ1-1, with D perhaps TRBD1 (5 bases). The CDR3 loop spans 16 amino acids. V lost 3 bases and J lost 4, with 18 bases in between. Germline CDR1 reads SNHLY; CDR2 reads FYNNEI. The CDR3 DNA reads as TGTGCCAGCAGTGAGACAGACCTGTTTGGAGGCACTGAAGCTTTCTTT. Translated, it gives CASSETDLFGGTEAFF.

The chain combines TRBV28 with TRBJ2-1, with 13 nucleotides matching TRBD2. Trimming took 5 bases from V and 2 from J; bases not matched to a gene: 0. The CDR3 is 15 residues long. Germline CDR1 is MDHEN and CDR2 is SYDVKM. The CDR3 nucleotides read TGTGCCAGCAGTGGGACTAGCGGGACCTACAATGAGCAGTTCTTC. It encodes CASSGTSGTYNEQFF.

In regard to this clonotype: Given a much more abundant clone one base away, this may be a read error. The CDR3 protein is CASSSPQGEGEKLFF. The CDR3 DNA sequence: TGTGCCAGCAGTTCCCCACAGGGGGAAGGGGAAAAACTGTTTTTT. The chain links TRBV28 to TRBJ1-4; 8 nucleotides align to TRBD1. CDR3 length equals 15 residues. J was trimmed by 8 bases and V by 4 bases; bases with no gene match: 9. CDR1 MDHEN and CDR2 SYDVKM come from the germline V gene. The full variable domain, completed using reference TRBV28 and TRBJ1-4, is DVKVTQSSRYLVKRTGEKVFLECVQDMDHENMFWYRQDPGLGLRLIYFSYDVKMKEKGDIPEGYSVSREKKERFSLILESASTNQTSMYLCASSSPQGEGEKLFFGSGTQLSVL.

A note on this clonotype: This may be a read error: a much more frequent sequence differs by one nucleotide. This rearrangement joins TRBV11-3 to TRBJ1-2, with TRBD1 matching over 9 bases. This CDR3 has 14 residues. The V gene's germline CDR1 is SGHNT and CDR2 YENEEA. The CDR3 DNA reads as TGTGTCAGCAGCCCCGACAGGGGGAACTATGGCTACACCTTC. Protein sequence: CVSSPDRGNYGYTF. Variable domain in full (rest from reference TRBV11-3 and TRBJ1-2): EAGVVQSPRYKIIEKKQPVAFWCNPISGHNTLYWYLQNLGQGPELLIRYENEEAVDDSQLPKDRFSAERLKGVDSTLKIQPAELGDSAVYLCVSSPDRGNYGYTFGSGTRLTVV.

This chain connects TRBV24-1 to TRBJ2-7, with D possibly matching TRBD1 (6 bases). V gave up 3 bases and J gave up 0 bases, with 8 bases separating them. This CDR3 region has 14 residues. The germline V gene encodes CDR1 KGHDR and CDR2 SFDVKD. CDR3 amino acids: CATSDTGNSYEQYF. For the CDR3, the DNA is TGTGCCACCAGTGATACAGGGAACTCCTACGAGCAGTACTTC.

This clonotype was counted between two and nine times. This chain joins TRBV3-1 and TRBJ1-5; D may be TRBD1 (5 bases). The CDR3 length is 14 residues. Between the trimmed V and J ends, which lost 2 bases and 8 bases, there was a span of 13 bases. The germline V gene encodes CDR1 LGHDT and CDR2 YNNKEL (reference sequence). CDR3 nucleotide sequence: TGTGCCAGCAGCCAATCACCGGGGACCAAGCCCCAGCATTTT. This translates into CASSQSPGTKPQHF.